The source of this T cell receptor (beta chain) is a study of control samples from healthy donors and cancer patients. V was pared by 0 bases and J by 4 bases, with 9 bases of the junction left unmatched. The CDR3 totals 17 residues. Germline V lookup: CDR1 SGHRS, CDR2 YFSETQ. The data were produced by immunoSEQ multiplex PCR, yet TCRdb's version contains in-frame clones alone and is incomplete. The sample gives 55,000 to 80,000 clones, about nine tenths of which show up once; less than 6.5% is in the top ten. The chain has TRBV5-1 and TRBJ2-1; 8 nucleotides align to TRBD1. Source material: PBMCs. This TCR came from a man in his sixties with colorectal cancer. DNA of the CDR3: TGCGCCAGCAGCTTGGGGTTCGGACAGGGAGCTTACAATGAGCAGTTCTTC. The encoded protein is CASSLGFGQGAYNEQFF.